Listed here are 29 T cell receptor beta chains from one sample, sequenced in a study of T-cell memory formation after mild COVID-19 (dated by TCRdb to about 2021). Libraries were made using 5' RACE. TCRdb names Illumina NovaSeq 6000 as the instrument used. TCRdb handled the public reads itself, with Q25 trimming in fastp and clone calling in MiXCR, and kept productive beta chains. Rows with one shared CDR3 protein collapse into an entry with the most common genes and DNA. The sample has over 150,000 distinct CDR3 sequences on record, about 18% of them singletons. The ten largest clones add up to 3.5% to 5% of the sample. The specimen was PBMCs or a T cell subset sorted from them (not recorded which). Receptors originate from a young man who had mild COVID-19 (a few samples of this study predate the infection). The sample titles of this study are shuffled in the database, so cell type and time point are left out; the donor was told from shared clones.

The chain recombines TRBV7-9 with TRBJ1-2; D is ambiguous. The germline V gene encodes CDR1 SEHNR and CDR2 FQNEAQ (reference sequence). The V and J ends lost 1 base and 3 bases respectively, with 12 bases between them. CDR3 length: 15 residues. CDR3 DNA: TGTGCCAGCAGCTTAGGGGCAGGATCTGACTATGGCTACACCTTC. Translating gives CASSLGAGSDYGYTF.

This clonotype was found a few times. The gene calls are TRBV7-9 and TRBJ2-1; 9 nucleotides agree with TRBD1. The CDR3 is 16 residues long. With V trimmed by 5 bases and J by 5 bases, 10 bases remained unmatched. CDR1 and CDR2 (germline): SEHNR, FQNEAQ (reference sequence). In DNA form, the CDR3 reads TGTGCCAGCAGCCTTACAGGGGGCGGGCGGCACAATGAGCAGTTCTTC. Translation: CASSLTGGGRHNEQFF.

The table lists this clonotype with a few counts. The rearrangement links TRBV4-1 to TRBJ2-1; 11 nucleotides match TRBD2. Germline loops: CDR1 MGHRA, CDR2 YSYEKL. The CDR3 is made up of 16 amino acids. The ends lost 3 bases at V and 9 bases at J; junction bases unmatched: 10. The CDR3 protein is CASSQDHPTSGGEQFF. Here the CDR3 DNA reads TGCGCCAGCAGCCAGGATCATCCTACTAGCGGGGGTGAGCAGTTCTTC.

The V call is TRBV4-1, the J call TRBJ2-1, with 13 bases identical to TRBD2. V lost 4 bases and J lost 5; bases outside the gene matches: 5. Germline CDR1 and CDR2: MGHRA and YSYEKL. The CDR3 runs to 16 residues. In DNA, the CDR3 is TGCGCCAGCAGCCCGCGACTAGCGGGGGGCCACAATGAGCAGTTCTTC. Protein: CASSPRLAGGHNEQFF.

V gene TRBV29-1 combines with J gene TRBJ2-1; 10 bases are a match to TRBD2. With V trimmed by 6 bases and J by 5 bases, 16 bases remained unmatched. The CDR3 totals 17 residues. The germline CDR1 and CDR2 sequences are SQVTM and ANQGSEA. The CDR3 region has the DNA TGCAGCGTCGGACGACCCTATAGCGGGGGGACAAACAATGAGCAGTTCTTC. This codes for CSVGRPYSGGTNNEQFF.

On this clonotype: Compared with germline, one end of the junction differs, possibly owing to a read error. The chain couples TRBV7-7 to TRBJ2-3; 10 bases match TRBD1. Germline V gene lookup returns CDR1 SSHAT and CDR2 FNYEAQ (reference sequence). The CDR3 spans 17 residues. CDR3 in amino acids: CASSPAGDRGWTDTQYF. In DNA form, the CDR3 reads TGTGCTAGCAGCCCCGCAGGGGACAGGGGATGGACAGATACGCAGTATTTT.

This sequence joins TRBV12-3 or TRBV12-4 and TRBJ1-2; D is unresolved. V dropped 2 bases and J dropped 8 bases, with 6 bases sitting between them. The CDR3 loop spans 11 amino acids. The CDR3 nucleotides read TGTGCCAGCAGTTTAATGGACGGCTACACCTTC. The encoded protein is CASSLMDGYTF.

This clonotype was observed at least ten times. The chain couples TRBV2 to TRBJ1-1; no clear D gene. The germline CDR1 and CDR2 sequences are SNHLY and FYNNEI. The CDR3 is made up of 13 amino acids. Trimming took 6 bases from V and 1 from J, leaving 9 bases between them. The CDR3 bases are TGTGCCAGCAGAGGCAATCGGAACACTGAAGCTTTCTTT. This gives the protein CASRGNRNTEAFF.

The chain is built from TRBV12-3 or TRBV12-4 and TRBJ1-2, with D tentatively TRBD1 (6 bases). The germline V and J ends were trimmed by 7 bases and 2 bases, with 8 bases remaining between them. The CDR3 runs 12 residues. Written as DNA, the CDR3 is TGTGCCAGCACAGGACAGAACTATGGCTACACCTTC. Residues: CASTGQNYGYTF.

The chain combines TRBV6-5 with TRBJ2-3; D is possibly TRBD1 (5 bases). The ends were cut back, 10 bases at V and 4 bases at J, with 12 bases in the middle. Germline V gene data show CDR1 as MNHEY and CDR2 as SVGAGI. The CDR3 sequence is 12 residues long. The CDR3, as DNA: TGTGCCACCTCACAGGACGCAGATACGCAGTATTTT. It codes for CATSQDADTQYF.

The chain is built from TRBV5-1 and TRBJ2-3; D is uncertain. Germline CDR1 SGHRS, CDR2 YFSETQ. This CDR3 has 12 residues. The ends were cut back, 2 bases at V and 4 bases at J, with 5 bases in the middle. CDR3 coding DNA: TGCGCCAGCAGCTTACCGGCAGATACGCAGTATTTT. Protein: CASSLPADTQYF.

V and J are TRBV4-1 and TRBJ2-1, with TRBD2 identical over 7 bases. V was clipped by 3 bases and J by 7 bases; unmatched bases: 21. Germline values: CDR1 MGHRA, CDR2 YSYEKL. This CDR3 contains 19 residues. The CDR3 protein is CASSQIGGRGRYMRNEQFF. Here the CDR3 DNA reads TGCGCCAGCAGCCAGATCGGGGGGAGGGGCAGGTATATGAGGAATGAGCAGTTCTTC.

The table lists this clonotype with many counts. V and J are TRBV5-1 and TRBJ2-5, with D possibly called TRBD1 or TRBD2 (5 bases each). CDR1 and CDR2 (germline): SGHRS, YFSETQ. V was shortened by 4 bases and J by 2 bases, with 12 bases between the two germline ends. CDR3 length: 14 residues. The CDR3 region is CASSPGTRQETQYF. CDR3 sequence (DNA): TGCGCCAGCAGCCCGGGGACGCGTCAAGAGACCCAGTACTTC.

This clonotype was found a few times. This chain links TRBV7-8 with TRBJ2-2; D unresolved. The V end was cut by 5 bases, the J end by 4 bases, with 14 bases between. The germline V gene has CDR1 SGHVS and CDR2 FQNEAQ. The CDR3 has 15 residues. CDR3 bases: TGTGCCAGCAGCCTTCAAGGGCAGACCACCGGGGAGCTGTTTTTT. Amino acid sequence: CASSLQGQTTGELFF.

The rearrangement links TRBV7-9 to TRBJ1-1; D is uncertain. V dropped 8 bases and J dropped 1 base, with 11 bases sitting between them. The germline gives CDR1 SEHNR, CDR2 FQNEAQ (reference sequence). The CDR3 is made up of 13 amino acids. The CDR3 bases are TGTGCCAGCGGGAGCAGTCCGAACACTGAAGCTTTCTTT. This translates into CASGSSPNTEAFF.

This chain connects TRBV10-3 to TRBJ2-3, with TRBD2 matching 9 bases. The germline V gene has CDR1 ENHRY and CDR2 SYGVKD. Unmatched junction bases numbered 6, after V lost 3 bases and J lost 2 bases. This CDR3 is built from 16 residues. CDR3 region: CAISDPAGGLTDTQYF. DNA of the CDR3: TGTGCCATCAGTGACCCAGCGGGGGGTCTCACAGATACGCAGTATTTT.

At least ten counts were recorded for this clonotype. The chain combines TRBV7-2 with TRBJ1-3; maybe TRBD1 (5 bases). Germline V gene sequence: CDR1 SGHTA, CDR2 FQGNSA. With 3 bases removed from V and 0 bases from J, the gap between germline ends came to 9 bases. This CDR3 region has 15 residues. CDR3 region: CASSLGPSSGNTIYF. The DNA for the CDR3 is TGTGCCAGCAGCTTGGGACCGAGCTCTGGAAACACCATATATTTT.

CDR3 residues: CASSQGFEAFF. As DNA, the CDR3 is TGTGCCAGCAGTCAGGGGTTTGAAGCTTTCTTT. The rearrangement joins TRBV6-2 or TRBV6-3 to TRBJ1-1; TRBD1 might be the D (6 bases). V shed 5 bases and J shed 7 bases, with 8 bases lying between them. The germline V gene has CDR1 MNHEY and CDR2 SVGEGT. The CDR3 has 11 residues.

This clonotype occurred many times. The rearrangement joins TRBV5-1 to TRBJ2-5, with a weak D call TRBD2 (6 bases). Germline V gene lookup returns CDR1 SGHRS and CDR2 YFSETQ. The CDR3 has 15 amino acids. V dropped 2 bases and J dropped 3 bases, with 14 bases sitting between them. The CDR3 DNA reads as TGCGCCAGCAGCTTACTTCCGGGAGTCAAAGAGACCCAGTACTTC. Translation: CASSLLPGVKETQYF.

V gene TRBV5-1 combines with J gene TRBJ2-7; D may be TRBD2 (5 bases). The CDR3 has 16 amino acids. V shed 2 bases and J shed 0 bases, with 15 bases lying between them. CDR1 is SGHRS and CDR2 is YFSETQ in the germline V gene. This CDR3 reads CASSFQPAASSYEQYF. The CDR3 region has the DNA TGCGCCAGCAGCTTCCAACCAGCGGCCAGCTCCTACGAGCAGTACTTC.

V gene TRBV6-6 combines with J gene TRBJ2-3, with D uncertain. Per the germline V gene, CDR1 is MNHNY and CDR2 is SVGAGI (reference sequence). V was clipped by 2 bases and J by 3 bases, with 6 bases between them. CDR3 length equals 13 residues. The CDR3 DNA reads as TGTGCCAGCAGTTACCCTAGGACAGATACGCAGTATTTT. It codes for CASSYPRTDTQYF.

This clonotype was observed a few times. The chain recombines TRBV4-3 with TRBJ2-2, with 7 nucleotides matching TRBD2. J gave up 5 bases and V 4 bases, and 7 bases lay outside the gene matches. CDR1 is LGHNA and CDR2 is YSLEER in the germline V gene. The CDR3 length is 15 residues. CDR3 sequence: CASSPVGGSTGELFF. In nucleotides, the CDR3 is TGCGCCAGCAGCCCGGTCGGGGGGTCGACCGGGGAGCTGTTTTTT.

This chain uses TRBV12-3 or TRBV12-4 with TRBJ1-2, with D hard to call. The CDR3 extends over 14 amino acids. V shed 3 bases and J shed 3 bases, with 11 bases lying between them. The CDR3 DNA follows: TGTGCCAGCAGTTTGGAGGGAATGGACTATGGCTACACCTTC. As protein: CASSLEGMDYGYTF.

J is TRBJ2-2 and V is TRBV7-8, with TRBD2 as a possible D gene (6 bases). Looked up from germline, CDR1 is SGHVS and CDR2 is FQNEAQ. The CDR3 totals 14 residues. Trimming stripped 5 bases from V and 1 base from J, with 8 bases between. The CDR3 spells CASSPGLNTGELFF. The DNA of the CDR3 is TGTGCCAGCAGCCCGGGACTGAACACCGGGGAGCTGTTTTTT.

The rearrangement uses TRBV7-2 and TRBJ1-4, with 8 bases fitting TRBD1. Germline trimming cut 7 bases from V and 4 bases from J; bases unmatched to any gene: 5. Germline values: CDR1 SGHTA, CDR2 FQGNSA. The CDR3 has 14 residues. The CDR3 reads CASNRQGNNEKLFF. In DNA, the CDR3 is TGTGCCAGCAACAGACAGGGGAATAATGAAAAACTGTTTTTT.

This clonotype was detected many times. This chain links TRBV28 with TRBJ2-1, with D possibly called TRBD1 or TRBD2 (6 bases each). Germline values: CDR1 MDHEN, CDR2 SYDVKM. This CDR3 comprises 15 residues. V lost 11 bases to trimming and J lost 0 bases, with 17 bases between them. The CDR3 sequence: CALLASGASYNEQFF. The DNA of the CDR3 is TGTGCCCTGCTGGCGTCGGGGGCCTCCTACAATGAGCAGTTCTTC. The whole variable domain, remainder taken from reference TRBV28 and TRBJ2-1, is DVKVTQSSRYLVKRTGEKVFLECVQDMDHENMFWYRQDPGLGLRLIYFSYDVKMKEKGDIPEGYSVSREKKERFSLILESASTNQTSMYLCALLASGASYNEQFFGPGTRLTVL.

There are a few counts of this clonotype. V and J are TRBV12-3 or TRBV12-4 and TRBJ2-3; TRBD1 aligns across 10 bases. With 0 bases clipped from V and 2 bases from J, the junction kept 5 bases outside the gene matches. The CDR3 runs to 17 residues. The DNA for the CDR3 is TGTGCCAGCAGTTTAGCGCCAGGACAGGGGGACACAGATACGCAGTATTTT. It translates to CASSLAPGQGDTDTQYF.

This rearrangement joins TRBV4-1 to TRBJ1-1; tentative D call: TRBD1 (6 bases). The V end was cut by 5 bases, the J end by 2 bases, with 15 bases between. The CDR3 contains 15 residues. Looked up from germline, CDR1 is MGHRA and CDR2 is YSYEKL. As DNA, the CDR3 is TGCGCCAGCAGCAAAAAGGGACACGACAACACTGAAGCTTTCTTT. It translates to CASSKKGHDNTEAFF.

The genes are TRBV7-2 and TRBJ1-5; D might be TRBD1 (5 bases). The CDR3 contains 15 residues. V was cut by 0 bases and J by 8 bases, with 14 bases left in between. Germline V gene lookup returns CDR1 SGHTA and CDR2 FQGNSA. CDR3 in amino acids: CASSLAMAGNEPQHF. The CDR3 coding sequence is TGTGCCAGCAGCTTAGCGATGGCAGGGAATGAGCCCCAGCATTTT.